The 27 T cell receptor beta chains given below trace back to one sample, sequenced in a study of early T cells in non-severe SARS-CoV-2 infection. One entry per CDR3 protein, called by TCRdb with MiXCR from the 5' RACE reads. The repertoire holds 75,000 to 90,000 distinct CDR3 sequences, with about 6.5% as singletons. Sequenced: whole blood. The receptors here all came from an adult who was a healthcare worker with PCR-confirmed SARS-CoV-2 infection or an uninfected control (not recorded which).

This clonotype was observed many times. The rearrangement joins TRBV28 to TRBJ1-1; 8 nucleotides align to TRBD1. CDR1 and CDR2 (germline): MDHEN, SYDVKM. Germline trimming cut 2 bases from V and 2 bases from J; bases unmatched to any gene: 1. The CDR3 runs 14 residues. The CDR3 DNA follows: TGTGCCAGCAGTTTAGGACAGGGCAACACTGAAGCTTTCTTT. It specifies CASSLGQGNTEAFF.

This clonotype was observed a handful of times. The CDR3 sequence: CSVEDGLRGRTEAFF. The CDR3 nucleotides are TGCAGCGTTGAAGATGGTCTCAGGGGGCGCACTGAAGCTTTCTTT. The chain is built from TRBV29-1 and TRBJ1-1; 8 bases match TRBD1. With 0 bases clipped from V and 4 bases from J, the junction kept 7 bases outside the gene matches. This CDR3 has 15 amino acids. Germline CDR1 and CDR2: SQVTM and ANQGSEA.

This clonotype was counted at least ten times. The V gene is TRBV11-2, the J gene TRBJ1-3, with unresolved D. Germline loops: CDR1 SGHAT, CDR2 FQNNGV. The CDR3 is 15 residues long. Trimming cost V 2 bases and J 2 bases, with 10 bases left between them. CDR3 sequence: CASSLKFGTGNTIYF. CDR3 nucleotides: TGTGCCAGCAGCTTAAAATTCGGGACTGGAAACACCATATATTTT.

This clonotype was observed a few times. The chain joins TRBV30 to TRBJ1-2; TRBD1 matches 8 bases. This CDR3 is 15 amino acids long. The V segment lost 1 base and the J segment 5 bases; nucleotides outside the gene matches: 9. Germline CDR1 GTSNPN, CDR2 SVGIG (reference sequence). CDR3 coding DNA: TGTGCCTGGAGTGCCCAGGACAGGGTTATGTATGGCTACACCTTC. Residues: CAWSAQDRVMYGYTF.

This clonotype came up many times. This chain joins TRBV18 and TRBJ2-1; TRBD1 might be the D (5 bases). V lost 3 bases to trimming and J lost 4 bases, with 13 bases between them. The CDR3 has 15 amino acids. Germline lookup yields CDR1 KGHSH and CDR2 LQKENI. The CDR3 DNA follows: TGTGCCAGCTCACCCCCCCCTGACAGTTACAATGAGCAGTTCTTC. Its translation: CASSPPPDSYNEQFF. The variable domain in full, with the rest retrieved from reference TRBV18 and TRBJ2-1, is NAGVMQNPRHLVRRRGQEARLRCSPMKGHSHVYWYRQLPEEGLKFMVYLQKENIIDESGMPKERFSAEFPKEGPSILRIQQVVRGDSAAYFCASSPPPDSYNEQFFGPGTRLTVL.

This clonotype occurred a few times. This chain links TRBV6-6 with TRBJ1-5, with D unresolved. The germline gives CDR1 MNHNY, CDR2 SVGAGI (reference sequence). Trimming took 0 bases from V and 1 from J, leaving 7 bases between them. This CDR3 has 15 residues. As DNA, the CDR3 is TGTGCCAGCAGTTACTCGTTGGACAGCAATCAGCCCCAGCATTTT. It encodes CASSYSLDSNQPQHF.

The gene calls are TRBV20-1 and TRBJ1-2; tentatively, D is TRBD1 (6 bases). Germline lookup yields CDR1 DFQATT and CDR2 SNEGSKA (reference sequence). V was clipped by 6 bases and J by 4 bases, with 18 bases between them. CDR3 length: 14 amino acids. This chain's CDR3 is CSAATEGGIYGYTF. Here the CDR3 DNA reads TGCAGTGCCGCAACGGAGGGGGGTATCTATGGCTACACCTTC.

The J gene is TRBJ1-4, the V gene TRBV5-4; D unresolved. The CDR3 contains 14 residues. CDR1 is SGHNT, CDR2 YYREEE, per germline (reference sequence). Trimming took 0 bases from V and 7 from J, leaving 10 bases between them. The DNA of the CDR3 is TGTGCCAGCAGCTTGGACAGCCGTATTGAAAAACTGTTTTTT. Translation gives CASSLDSRIEKLFF.

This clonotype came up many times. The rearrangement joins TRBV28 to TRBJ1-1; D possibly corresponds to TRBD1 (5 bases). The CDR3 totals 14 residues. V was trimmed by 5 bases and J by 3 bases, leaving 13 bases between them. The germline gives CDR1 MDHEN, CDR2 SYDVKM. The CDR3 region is CASSPPREYTEAFF. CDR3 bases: TGTGCCAGCAGTCCCCCCAGGGAATACACTGAAGCTTTCTTT. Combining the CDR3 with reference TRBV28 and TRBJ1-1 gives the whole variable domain DVKVTQSSRYLVKRTGEKVFLECVQDMDHENMFWYRQDPGLGLRLIYFSYDVKMKEKGDIPEGYSVSREKKERFSLILESASTNQTSMYLCASSPPREYTEAFFGQGTRLTVV.

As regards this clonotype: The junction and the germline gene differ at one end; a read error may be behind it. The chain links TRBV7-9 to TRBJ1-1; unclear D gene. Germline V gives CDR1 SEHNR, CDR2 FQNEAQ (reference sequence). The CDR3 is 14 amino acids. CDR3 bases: TGTGCCAGCAGCTTAGAATTTGGTAGCGCTGAAGTTTTCTTT. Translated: CASSLEFGSAEVFF. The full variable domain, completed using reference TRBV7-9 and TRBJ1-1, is DTGVSQNPRHKITKRGQNVTFRCDPISEHNRLYWYRQTLGQGPEFLTYFQNEAQLEKSRLLSDRFSAERPKGSFSTLEIQRTEQGDSAMYLCASSLEFGSAEVFFGQGTRLTVV.

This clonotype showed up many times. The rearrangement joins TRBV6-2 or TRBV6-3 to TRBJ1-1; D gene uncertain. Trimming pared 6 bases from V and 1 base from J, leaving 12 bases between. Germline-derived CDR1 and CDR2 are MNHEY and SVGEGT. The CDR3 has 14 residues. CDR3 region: CASRTDGQNTEAFF. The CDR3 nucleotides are TGTGCCAGCAGAACGGACGGGCAGAACACTGAAGCTTTCTTT.

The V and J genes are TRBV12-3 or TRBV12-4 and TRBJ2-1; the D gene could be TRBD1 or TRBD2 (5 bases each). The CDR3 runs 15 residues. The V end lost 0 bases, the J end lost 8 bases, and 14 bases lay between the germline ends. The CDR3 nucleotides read TGTGCCAGCAGTTTAGCGGGGAGCTCGGGGCATGAGCAGTTCTTC. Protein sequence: CASSLAGSSGHEQFF.

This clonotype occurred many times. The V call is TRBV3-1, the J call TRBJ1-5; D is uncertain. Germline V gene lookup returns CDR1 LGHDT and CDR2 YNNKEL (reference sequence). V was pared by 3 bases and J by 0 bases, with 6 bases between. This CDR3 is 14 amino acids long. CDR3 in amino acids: CASSQANSNQPQHF. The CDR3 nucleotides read TGTGCCAGCAGCCAGGCGAATAGCAATCAGCCCCAGCATTTT.

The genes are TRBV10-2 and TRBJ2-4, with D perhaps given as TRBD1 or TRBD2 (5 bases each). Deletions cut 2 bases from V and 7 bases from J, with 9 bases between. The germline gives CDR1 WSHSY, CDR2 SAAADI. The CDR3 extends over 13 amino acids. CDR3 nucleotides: TGCGCCAGCAGTGAGGAGGGACGGAACATTCAGTACTTC. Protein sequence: CASSEEGRNIQYF.

CDR3 sequence reads: CASSNLGGQGGQPQHF. The CDR3 nucleotides are TGTGCCAGTAGTAACCTCGGGGGACAGGGAGGTCAGCCCCAGCATTTT. This chain connects TRBV19 to TRBJ1-5; TRBD1 matches 9 bases. J was trimmed by 6 bases and V by 4 bases; bases with no gene match: 10. The germline gives CDR1 LNHDA, CDR2 SQIVND (reference sequence). The CDR3 sequence is 16 residues long. Drawing the rest from reference TRBV19 and TRBJ1-5, the complete variable domain is DGGITQSPKYLFRKEGQNVTLSCEQNLNHDAMYWYRQDPGQGLRLIYYSQIVNDFQKGDIAEGYSVSREKKESFPLTVTSAQKNPTAFYLCASSNLGGQGGQPQHFGDGTRLSIL.

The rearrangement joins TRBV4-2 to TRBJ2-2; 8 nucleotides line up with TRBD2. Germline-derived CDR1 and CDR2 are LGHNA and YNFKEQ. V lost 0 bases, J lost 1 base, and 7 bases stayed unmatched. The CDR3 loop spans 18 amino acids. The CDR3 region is CASSQERQLAGNTGELFF. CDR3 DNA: TGTGCCAGCAGCCAAGAGAGGCAGCTAGCGGGGAACACCGGGGAGCTGTTTTTT.

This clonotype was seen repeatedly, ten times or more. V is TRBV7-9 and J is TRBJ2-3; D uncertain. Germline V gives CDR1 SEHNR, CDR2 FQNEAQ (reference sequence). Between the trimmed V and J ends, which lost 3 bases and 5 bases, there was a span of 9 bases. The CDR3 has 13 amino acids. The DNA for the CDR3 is TGTGCCAGCAGCTTCCCTTCACGAGATACGCAGTATTTT. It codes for CASSFPSRDTQYF.

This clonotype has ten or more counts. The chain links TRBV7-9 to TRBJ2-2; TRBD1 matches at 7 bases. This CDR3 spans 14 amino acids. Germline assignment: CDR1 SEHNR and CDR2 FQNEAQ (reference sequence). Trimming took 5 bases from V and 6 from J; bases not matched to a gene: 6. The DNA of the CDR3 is TGTGCCAGCAGCCGTAGACAGGGTGCCGGGGAGCTGTTTTTT. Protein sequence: CASSRRQGAGELFF.

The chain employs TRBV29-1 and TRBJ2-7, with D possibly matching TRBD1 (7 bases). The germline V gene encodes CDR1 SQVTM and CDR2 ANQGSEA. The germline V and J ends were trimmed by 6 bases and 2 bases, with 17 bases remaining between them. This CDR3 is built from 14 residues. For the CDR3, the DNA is TGCAGCGTGAAAGCAGGGGGGCCCGCCTACGAGCAGTACTTC. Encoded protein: CSVKAGGPAYEQYF.

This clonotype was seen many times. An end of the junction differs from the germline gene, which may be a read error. Here the CDR3 DNA reads TGCAGCGTTCTCGGAGGCAGGGCGAACACCGGGGAGCTTTTTTTT. Translated: CSVLGGRANTGELFF. The genes are TRBV29-1 and TRBJ2-2; D may be TRBD1 or TRBD2 (5 bases each). This CDR3 has 15 residues. From germline, CDR1 is SQVTM and CDR2 ANQGSEA.

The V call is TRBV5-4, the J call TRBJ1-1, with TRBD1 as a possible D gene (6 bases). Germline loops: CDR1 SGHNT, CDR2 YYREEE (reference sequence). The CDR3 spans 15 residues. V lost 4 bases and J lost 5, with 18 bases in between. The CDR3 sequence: CASSTGTLRGTEAFF. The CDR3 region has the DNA TGTGCCAGCAGCACAGGGACCCTTAGGGGAACTGAAGCTTTCTTT.

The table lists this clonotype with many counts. The CDR3 here is CASKREGYEQYF. In DNA form, the CDR3 reads TGTGCCAGTAAGCGGGAGGGCTACGAGCAGTACTTC. V and J are TRBV25-1 and TRBJ2-7; TRBD2 matches at 10 bases. CDR1 and CDR2 (germline): MGHDK, SYGVNS. The CDR3 is 12 residues long. V shed 9 bases and J 3 bases; nucleotides not matched to a gene: 2.

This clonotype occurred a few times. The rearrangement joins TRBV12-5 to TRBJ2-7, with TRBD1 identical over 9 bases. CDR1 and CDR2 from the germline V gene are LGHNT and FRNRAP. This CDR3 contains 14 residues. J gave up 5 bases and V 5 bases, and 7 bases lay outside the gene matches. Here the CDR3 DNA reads TGTGCTAGTGGTCCGGGACAGGGAAGGGACGAGCAGTACTTC. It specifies CASGPGQGRDEQYF.

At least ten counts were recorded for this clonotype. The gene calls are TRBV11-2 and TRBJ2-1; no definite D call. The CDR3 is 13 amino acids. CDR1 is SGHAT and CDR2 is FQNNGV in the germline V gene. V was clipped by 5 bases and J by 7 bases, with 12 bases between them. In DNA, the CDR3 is TGTGCCAGCAGCCTAAGTGCGACAAATGAGCAGTTCTTC. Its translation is CASSLSATNEQFF.

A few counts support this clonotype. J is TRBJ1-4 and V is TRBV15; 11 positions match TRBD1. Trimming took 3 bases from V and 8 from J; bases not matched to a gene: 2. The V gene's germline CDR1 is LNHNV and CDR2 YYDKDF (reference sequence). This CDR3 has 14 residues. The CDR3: CATSRDRGLEKLFF. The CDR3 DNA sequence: TGTGCCACCAGCAGGGACAGGGGGCTCGAAAAACTGTTTTTT.

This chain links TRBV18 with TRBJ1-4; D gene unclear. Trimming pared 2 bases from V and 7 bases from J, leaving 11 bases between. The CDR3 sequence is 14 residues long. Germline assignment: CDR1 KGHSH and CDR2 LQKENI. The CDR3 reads CASSPAPNPEKLFF. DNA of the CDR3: TGTGCCAGCTCACCAGCCCCGAACCCTGAAAAACTGTTTTTT.

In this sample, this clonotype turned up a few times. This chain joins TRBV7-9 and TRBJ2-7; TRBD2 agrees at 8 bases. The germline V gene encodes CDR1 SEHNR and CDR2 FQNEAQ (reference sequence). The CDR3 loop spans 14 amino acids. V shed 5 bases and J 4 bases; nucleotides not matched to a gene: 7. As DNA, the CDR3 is TGTGCCAGCAGCCCCCCGGGGGGGGGGTACGAGCAGTACTTC. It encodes CASSPPGGGYEQYF.